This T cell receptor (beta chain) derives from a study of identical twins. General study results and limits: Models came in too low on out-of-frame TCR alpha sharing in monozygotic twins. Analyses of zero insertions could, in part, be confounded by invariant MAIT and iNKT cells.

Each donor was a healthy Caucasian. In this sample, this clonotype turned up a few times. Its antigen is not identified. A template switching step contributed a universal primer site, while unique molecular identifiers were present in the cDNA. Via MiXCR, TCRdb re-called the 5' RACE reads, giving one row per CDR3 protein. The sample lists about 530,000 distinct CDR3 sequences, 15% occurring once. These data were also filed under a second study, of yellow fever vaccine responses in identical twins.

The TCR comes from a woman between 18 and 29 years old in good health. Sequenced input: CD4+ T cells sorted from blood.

In nucleotides, the CDR3 is TGCGCCAGCAGGACAGGGGGCTCCCTCCTGCGGGACAATGAGCAGTTCTTC. This encodes CASRTGGSLLRDNEQFF. This chain uses TRBV10-2 with TRBJ2-1, with TRBD1 identical over 10 bases. Looked up from germline, CDR1 is WSHSY and CDR2 is SAAADI. The V segment lost 6 bases and the J segment 5 bases; nucleotides outside the gene matches: 13. There are 17 residues in the CDR3.